This is a list of T cell receptor beta chains from one sample in a study of graft-versus-host responses after intestinal transplantation. These receptors have no known antigen. Some clones are missing from TCRdb's copy, which holds only in-frame ones; the method was immunoSEQ multiplex PCR. The sample lists some 90,000 clones; roughly 89% were seen once. Here the sequenced sample was unstimulated CD4+ T cells sorted from spleen or lymph node cells, taken before intestinal transplant. These receptors all stem from a human donor who received an intestinal transplant. The CDR3 runs from the conserved cysteine through the conserved F or W. Part of the rows lack a size; the others show once, few, many or a class for expanded clones.

-	TRBV6-1	TRBJ1-5	CASSAGFRSNQPQHF
once	TRBV11-3	TRBJ2-1	CASSPPDRAHEQFF
-	TRBV6-6	TRBJ1-2	CASRTSGAGYGYTF
-	TRBV25-1	TRBJ2-1	CASSEGVGSYNEQFF
-	TRBV7-3	TRBJ2-3	CASSFSPGGLAGDTQYF
-	TRBV18	TRBJ2-4	CASSPRTGYLDIQYF
-	TRBV5-1	TRBJ2-3	CASSLGDSFTDTQYF
-	TRBV18	TRBJ2-2	CASSPGQGNTGELFF
-	TRBV5-6	TRBJ1-1	CASRPNRGLNRATEAFF
-	TRBV19	TRBJ2-7	CASSTGQGEYSRYEQYF
-	TRBV30	TRBJ1-5	CAWRPTGTYQPQHF
-	TRBV7-9	TRBJ1-1	CASSPTPTGTNTEAFF
-	TRBV7-9	TRBJ2-5	CASSPRTGVQTQYF
-	TRBV6-5	TRBJ1-2	CASSRQGLNYGYTF
-	TRBV7-2	TRBJ2-2	CASSRYDTGELFF
once	TRBV4-2	TRBJ1-5	CASAKEAIGYSNQPQHF
-	TRBV28	TRBJ1-1	CASSWLTGRTEAFF
-	TRBV29-1	TRBJ1-3	CSVVEDRVSSGNTIYF
-	TRBV5-6	TRBJ1-1	CASSWGRLNTEAFF
-	TRBV6-5	TRBJ2-2	CASSSLRTGELFF
-	TRBV19	TRBJ1-3	CASSSLRAGNTIYF
-	TRBV7-2	TRBJ2-1	CASSSPTSGKANEQFF
-	TRBV19	TRBJ2-3	CASSIGGLTDTQYF
-	TRBV5-5	TRBJ2-5	CASSSGTGEETQYF
-	TRBV6-5	TRBJ1-2	CASSSTGPYFYGYTF
-	TRBV27	TRBJ1-5	CASRPHLRDERGIYQPQHF
-	TRBV4-1	TRBJ2-4	CASSQFGTRAANIQYF
-	TRBV27	TRBJ2-7	CASSFQRGVPYEQYF
-	TRBV10-3	TRBJ1-4	CAISESPLGGNEKLFF
few	TRBV18	TRBJ2-1	CASSPTGLAEYNEQFF
-	TRBV2	TRBJ2-1	CANLAGAGYNEQFF
-	TRBV6-1	TRBJ1-5	CASSRRTERGQPQHF
-	TRBV5-1	TRBJ2-1	CASSFKNNEQFF
-	TRBV28	TRBJ2-2	CATDPDRVAGELFF
-	TRBV5-8	TRBJ2-7	CASSPGLAGVIWYEQYF
-	TRBV18	TRBJ2-1	CASSPLSSGSNEQFF